Detailed here is one T cell receptor (beta chain). This sample also contains other DNA sequences that code for the same CDR3. The source of the sample is a study of OX40 agonist ivuxolimab in advanced cancers. Sequenced by immunoSEQ multiplex PCR; TCRdb stores in-frame clones only, minus some. The table has tens of thousands of clones, about 85% seen once. The sequencing used CD4+ or CD8+ T cells sorted from blood, collected in a trial of the OX40 agonist ivuxolimab. This clonotype was sampled from an adult with an advanced solid tumor such as melanoma, head and neck, liver or kidney cancer.

CDR3 in DNA: TGTGCCAGCAGCTCGGGACTAGCGGGAGTAAATGAGCAGTTCTTC. It is translated as CASSSGLAGVNEQFF. The rearrangement links TRBV7-2 to TRBJ2-1, with 14 bases lining up with TRBD2. There are 15 residues in the CDR3. Germline V lookup: CDR1 SGHTA, CDR2 FQGNSA. J gave up 7 bases and V 4 bases, and 3 bases lay outside the gene matches.